This T cell receptor (beta chain) was observed in a study of OX40 agonist ivuxolimab in advanced cancers. Background on the study: In three patients, partial responses were observed, one with hepatocellular carcinoma and two with cutaneous melanoma.

Assay used: immunoSEQ multiplex PCR; TCRdb lists only in-frame clones, some missing. The sample lists around 61,000 clones; approximately 90% were seen once. The ends were cut back, 3 bases at V and 7 bases at J, with 21 bases in the middle. The CDR3 loop spans 16 amino acids. The germline V gene has CDR1 SGHAT and CDR2 FQNNGV. This TCR was sampled from an adult with an advanced solid tumor such as melanoma, head and neck, liver or kidney cancer. Sample: CD4+ or CD8+ T cells sorted from blood, taken in a trial of the OX40 agonist ivuxolimab. The chain couples TRBV11-2 to TRBJ1-1; possible D gene TRBD1, 5 bases. Written as DNA, the CDR3 is TGTGCCAGCAGCTTCCCAGGCGGTGGGGCGCCTCGTGAAGCTTTCTTT. This codes for CASSFPGGGAPREAFF.